This T cell receptor (beta chain) came from a study of memory CD4+ T cells and cytomegalovirus serostatus. About the study: Of the healthy Belgian adults, roughly ten were CMV seropositive and fewer than 30 seronegative.

Original handling: Out-of-frame sequences were removed, leaving a few million distinct TCRbeta sequences. Sequencing used immunoSEQ multiplex PCR; TCRdb keeps in-frame clones, though not all of them. From that table come the V and J calls and clone size; the DNA was used to work out D and trimming. The sample records tens of thousands of clones, around 74% being singletons. Study outcomes and limitations: Median bootstrapped AUC for CMV status was about 0.95 originally, around 0.91 US-trained.

V trimming: 2 bases; J trimming: 4 bases; junction bases outside the gene matches: 10. This CDR3 region has 16 residues. The germline V gene has CDR1 MNHNY and CDR2 SVGAGI (reference sequence). Note on this clone: Its antigen is as yet unknown.

Single viable CD3+CD4+CD8-CD45RO+ cells were sorted as the memory CD4+ T cells. This receptor was taken from an adult in good health and CMV-seronegative. Some clones in this sample may be carry-over from other donors' samples. Material: memory CD4+ T cells from blood. The genes are TRBV6-6 and TRBJ1-1; 7 nucleotides agree with TRBD1. CDR3 in amino acids: CASSYNLGGRITEAFF. The CDR3 region has the DNA TGTGCCAGCAGTTACAATTTAGGGGGCCGAATCACTGAAGCTTTCTTT.